This entry lists 20 T cell receptor beta chains sequenced from one sample in a study of read filtering for tumor transcriptome and immune sequencing. From approximately 400 ng of RNA, a library with molecular barcoded alpha/delta and beta/gamma adaptors was made. TCRdb reprocessed the reads with MiXCR, giving one entry per CDR3 protein. The sample has 35,000 to 45,000 distinct CDR3 sequences; roughly 15% are singletons. The sequenced sample consisted of a population of CD138-negative cells sorted from bone marrow. The receptor set was obtained from a donor over 35 with multiple myeloma.

Only a few counts were recorded for this clonotype. The chain links TRBV19 to TRBJ1-5; TRBD1 might be the D (5 bases). The CDR3 has 15 residues. Germline-derived CDR1 and CDR2 are LNHDA and SQIVND (reference sequence). The V and J ends lost 7 bases and 5 bases respectively, with 18 bases between them. The CDR3 is CASTLVGGGDQPQHF. The CDR3 DNA reads as TGTGCCAGTACTCTAGTAGGAGGAGGGGATCAGCCCCAGCATTTT.

This sequence joins TRBV2 and TRBJ2-1; no reliable D call. From germline, CDR1 is SNHLY and CDR2 FYNNEI. V lost 7 bases, J lost 7 bases, and 14 bases lay in between. The CDR3 sequence is 13 residues long. CDR3 nucleotides: TGTGCCAGCACTGAGATCTATAAAAATGAGCAGTTCTTC. Amino acid sequence: CASTEIYKNEQFF.

This clonotype occurred many times. The V gene is TRBV4-1, the J gene TRBJ2-5; D gene ambiguous. Germline-derived CDR1 and CDR2 are MGHRA and YSYEKL. CDR3 length equals 13 residues. V lost 1 base to trimming and J lost 5 bases, with 8 bases between them. The CDR3 loop reads CASSQGVYETQYF. In nucleotides, the CDR3 is TGCGCCAGCAGCCAAGGGGTTTACGAGACCCAGTACTTC.

As to this clonotype: This may be a read error: a much more frequent sequence differs by one nucleotide. The V gene is TRBV7-3, the J gene TRBJ2-2, with D perhaps being TRBD1 or TRBD2 (5 bases each). Germline V gives CDR1 SGHTA, CDR2 FQGTGA. CDR3 length: 13 amino acids. CDR3 nucleotides: TGTGCCAGCAGCCCAGGGAGCACCGGGGTGCTGTTTTTT. As protein: CASSPGSTGVLFF. Based on the CDR3 plus reference TRBV7-3 and TRBJ2-2, the full variable domain is GAGVSQTPSNKVTEKGKYVELRCDPISGHTALYWYRQSLGQGPEFLIYFQGTGAADDSGLPNDRFFAVRPEGSVSTLKIQRTERGDSAVYLCASSPGSTGVLFFGEGSRLTVL.

With respect to this clonotype: Relative to the germline gene, one junction end is altered; a read error may explain this. The chain is built from TRBV20-1 and TRBJ1-4; tentatively, D is TRBD1 (5 bases). CDR1 is DFQATT, CDR2 SNEGSKA, per germline (reference sequence). This CDR3 comprises 15 residues. The CDR3 spells CSARDPGRTGEKLPF. The CDR3, as DNA: TGCAGTGCTAGAGATCCAGGGAGGACGGGTGAAAAACTGCCTTTT.

The table lists this clonotype with many counts. The chain employs TRBV4-1 and TRBJ2-1; D is perhaps TRBD1 (5 bases). Germline V gene sequence: CDR1 MGHRA, CDR2 YSYEKL. The CDR3 loop spans 16 amino acids. The V end lost 4 bases, the J end lost 0 bases, and 13 bases lay between the germline ends. In DNA, the CDR3 is TGCGCCAGCAGCCCGAGACAGCTGAGCTCCTACAATGAGCAGTTCTTC. This sequence encodes CASSPRQLSSYNEQFF.

The chain carries TRBV28 and TRBJ1-4; TRBD1 is a possible D gene (6 bases). CDR1 and CDR2 (germline): MDHEN, SYDVKM. CDR3 length equals 15 residues. The V end lost 9 bases, the J end lost 6 bases, and 20 bases lay between the germline ends. CDR3 coding DNA: TGTGCCAGGGGGGACCGCGGACAGCGCGATGAAAAACTGTTTTTT. It encodes CARGDRGQRDEKLFF.

This clonotype has ten or more counts. This chain links TRBV12-3 or TRBV12-4 with TRBJ2-1, with 9 bases matching TRBD1. The CDR3 totals 17 residues. V dropped 6 bases and J dropped 5; count of bases not matched to a gene: 14. CDR3 bases: TGTGCCAGCAGGAGGACAGGGGTCGCAGCGGCCAACAATGAGCAGTTCTTC. This codes for CASRRTGVAAANNEQFF.

This clonotype qualifies as medium-sized. The chain links TRBV9 to TRBJ2-1, with D uncertain. The CDR3 totals 11 residues. Looked up from germline, CDR1 is SGDLS and CDR2 is YYNGEE. With 0 bases removed from V and 10 bases from J, the gap between germline ends came to 5 bases. The chain's CDR3 is CASSVGSEQFF. The CDR3 DNA sequence: TGTGCCAGCAGCGTAGGTTCCGAGCAGTTCTTC.

At least ten counts were recorded for this clonotype. V and J are TRBV7-9 and TRBJ2-1, with D unresolved. V was pared by 5 bases and J by 9 bases, with 11 bases between. The germline V gene has CDR1 SEHNR and CDR2 FQNEAQ (reference sequence). The CDR3 is 12 amino acids. CDR3 protein: CASSVGLPEQFF. The CDR3 DNA follows: TGTGCCAGCAGCGTGGGCCTCCCTGAGCAGTTCTTC.

This clonotype was recorded many times. This chain joins TRBV20-1 and TRBJ2-7; 7 bases agree with TRBD1. The V segment lost 3 bases and the J segment 10 bases; nucleotides outside the gene matches: 12. The CDR3 length is 13 residues. Germline CDR1 and CDR2: DFQATT and SNEGSKA (reference sequence). The CDR3 reads CSASGGQSTRQYF. For the CDR3, the DNA is TGCAGTGCTAGTGGGGGACAGAGTACGAGACAGTACTTC.

This clonotype has ten or more counts. The CDR3 here is CSARDPGQGGRYEQYF. CDR3 nucleotides: TGCAGTGCTAGAGACCCCGGACAGGGGGGAAGATACGAGCAGTACTTC. The chain couples TRBV20-1 to TRBJ2-7, with 10 bases matching TRBD1. V was pared by 0 bases and J by 4 bases, with 9 bases of the junction left unmatched. Germline-derived CDR1 and CDR2 are DFQATT and SNEGSKA (reference sequence). There are 16 residues in the CDR3.

The chain joins TRBV20-1 to TRBJ2-1; 7 nucleotides agree with TRBD1. The germline gives CDR1 DFQATT, CDR2 SNEGSKA (reference sequence). The CDR3 covers 13 residues. Trimming took 6 bases from V and 6 from J; bases not matched to a gene: 8. The CDR3 protein is CSADTGTVNEQFF. The CDR3 nucleotides are TGCAGTGCCGACACGGGGACAGTCAATGAGCAGTTCTTC.

This clonotype came up many times. This may arise from a read error, as a much more abundant clone is one base away. The chain has TRBV6-1 and TRBJ1-5; TRBD2 is a possible D gene (7 bases). The J call may be in error: the DNA end matches TRBJ2-3 better. Germline assignment: CDR1 MNHNS and CDR2 SASEGT. The CDR3 contains 16 residues. The CDR3 loop is CASSDLGGRVGQPQYF. CDR3 sequence (DNA): TGTGCCAGCAGTGACCTGGGGGGGCGAGTAGGTCAGCCCCAGTATTTT.

This clonotype was detected many times. The chain is built from TRBV4-3 and TRBJ2-1, with D tentatively TRBD1 (6 bases). V dropped 0 bases and J dropped 0 bases, with 12 bases sitting between them. The CDR3 consists of 17 residues. The germline CDR1 and CDR2 sequences are LGHNA and YSLEER. The DNA for the CDR3 is TGCGCCAGCAGCCAAGATCTTAGGGGGAGCTCCTACAATGAGCAGTTCTTC. Encoded protein: CASSQDLRGSSYNEQFF.

This clonotype was counted ten times or more. The V gene is TRBV7-2, the J gene TRBJ2-4, with D maybe TRBD2 (5 bases). Between the trimmed V and J ends, which lost 4 bases and 3 bases, there was a span of 13 bases. CDR1 is SGHTA, CDR2 FQGNSA, per germline. This CDR3 has 15 residues. The CDR3 spells CASSSGLLNKNIQYF. CDR3 DNA: TGTGCCAGCAGCTCCGGACTCCTGAACAAAAACATTCAGTACTTC.

This clonotype was seen many times. V usage is TRBV2 and J usage is TRBJ1-2, with 9 bases that match TRBD1. The CDR3 runs 14 residues. Germline CDR1 SNHLY, CDR2 FYNNEI. The V and J ends lost 6 bases and 8 bases, in that order; junction bases with no gene match: 10. The CDR3 spells CASSIEQGAPGYTF. The CDR3 DNA is TGTGCCAGCAGCATAGAACAGGGGGCGCCCGGCTACACCTTC.

The chain carries TRBV6-6 and TRBJ1-1; D unclear. The CDR3 runs to 14 residues. The V and J ends lost 7 bases and 4 bases respectively, with 16 bases between them. The germline CDR1 and CDR2 sequences are MNHNY and SVGAGI (reference sequence). CDR3 residues: CASTEDGIRTEAFF. The CDR3 bases are TGTGCCAGCACTGAGGACGGGATTCGCACTGAAGCTTTCTTT.

On this clonotype itself: This may come from a read error, since a much larger clone is one base off. The rearrangement uses TRBV7-2 and TRBJ2-1; D is undetermined. Trimming left V 3 bases short and J 3 bases short, with 3 bases between. CDR3 length: 12 residues. CDR1 SGHTA and CDR2 FQGNSA come from the germline V gene. The CDR3 here is CASSFSYNEQFF. CDR3 DNA sequence: TGTGCCAGCAGCTTTAGCTACAATGAGCAGTTCTTC.

This clonotype was counted at least ten times. The chain joins TRBV4-2 to TRBJ2-1; a weak D match, TRBD1 (6 bases). The V end lost 0 bases, the J end lost 0 bases, and 15 bases lay between the germline ends. The CDR3 has 18 residues. Germline V gene data show CDR1 as LGHNA and CDR2 as YNFKEQ. The CDR3 loop is CASSQDLSLRGSYNEQFF. The CDR3 coding sequence is TGTGCCAGCAGCCAAGATCTCTCGCTCAGGGGCTCCTACAATGAGCAGTTCTTC.